Given below is one TCR beta chain in context. The data are from a study of blood T cells in healthy people across ages. Donation came from healthy Caucasian individuals in Russia who were aged about 6 to 95. PCR was performed a second time for about 7 to 12 cycles using a sample-barcoded 5' primer and a J-beta primer mix. TCRdb analysed the 5' RACE reads with MiXCR anew, one entry per CDR3 protein. The table includes hundreds of thousands of distinct CDR3 sequences, 20% to 25% detected once. V was pared by 0 bases and J by 1 base, with 3 bases of the junction left unmatched. The CDR3 is 17 residues long. Looked up from germline, CDR1 is LGHDT and CDR2 is YNNKEL (reference sequence).

V gene TRBV3-1 combines with J gene TRBJ2-4, with TRBD2 matching over 10 bases. The sample comprised blood. The clonotype originates from a man between 65 and 80 years old in good health. CDR3 bases: TGTGCCAGCAGCCAAGATGTGGGACTAGCGGCCAAAAACATTCAGTACTTC. Its translation: CASSQDVGLAAKNIQYF.